This T cell receptor beta chain was profiled in a study of cytomegalovirus exposure and HLA in healthy donors. Looking at the study overall: Per a later analysis, the approximately 620 first-cohort and about 120 validation repertoires shared one platform.

CDR1 is ENHRY and CDR2 is SYGVKD in the germline V gene. V lost 3 bases and J lost 3; bases outside the gene matches: 7. The CDR3 is 16 amino acids. This table comes from immunoSEQ multiplex PCR, and its TCRdb copy is limited to in-frame clones, with some not included. In the table there are over 85,000 clones, roughly 84% of which are singletons. The V gene is TRBV10-3, the J gene TRBJ2-7; 11 bases align to TRBD2. The sequenced material came from PBMCs. The clonotype was recovered from a woman aged 18-30 years in good health and CMV-seropositive. Here the CDR3 DNA reads TGTGCCATCAGTGACCCTGGGACTAGCGGAGTCTACGAGCAGTACTTC. Amino acids: CAISDPGTSGVYEQYF.